This T cell receptor (beta chain) appears in the sequencing data of a study of blood T cell repertoires in COVID-19. As for the study in general: The samples span acute and convalescent COVID-19 from the United States, Italy and Spain. Sources were T cells, B-cell-depleted T cells, or PBMCs; the material itself was cDNA or gDNA.

The V and J ends lost 3 bases and 3 bases, in that order; junction bases with no gene match: 4. This CDR3 has 15 amino acids. Looked up from germline, CDR1 is WNHNN and CDR2 is SYGVQD (reference sequence). Participants had their cohort set by participant-reported clinical history. How the authors handled the data: For nucleated cells, counts were estimated from reference gene primer amplification. Clones were read by immunoSEQ multiplex PCR, and TCRdb kept only the in-frame ones, dropping some. The DNA gave D and trimming, while V, J and clone size come from that table. The table lists a few hundred thousand clones, 70% to 90% of them singletons.

The source material was PBMCs or T cells enriched from blood (not recorded which). This receptor was identified in a woman between 35 and 50 years old who had recovered from COVID-19. This chain uses TRBV10-1 with TRBJ2-3; 9 bases fit TRBD1. CDR3 residues: CASSDPGQGTDTQYF. As DNA, the CDR3 is TGCGCCAGCAGTGACCCGGGACAGGGAACAGATACGCAGTATTTT.